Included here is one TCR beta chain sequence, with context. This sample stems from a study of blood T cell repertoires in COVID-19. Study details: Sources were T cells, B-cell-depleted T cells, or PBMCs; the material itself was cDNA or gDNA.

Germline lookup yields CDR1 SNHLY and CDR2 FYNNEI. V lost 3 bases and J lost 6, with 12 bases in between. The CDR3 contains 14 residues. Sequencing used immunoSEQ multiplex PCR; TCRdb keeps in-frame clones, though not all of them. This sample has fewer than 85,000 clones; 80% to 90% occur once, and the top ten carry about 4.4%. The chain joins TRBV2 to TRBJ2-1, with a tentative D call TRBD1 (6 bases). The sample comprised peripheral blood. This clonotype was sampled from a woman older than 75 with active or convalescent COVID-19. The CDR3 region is CASSDERTANEQFF. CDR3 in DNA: TGTGCCAGCAGTGACGAACGGACAGCCAATGAGCAGTTCTTC.